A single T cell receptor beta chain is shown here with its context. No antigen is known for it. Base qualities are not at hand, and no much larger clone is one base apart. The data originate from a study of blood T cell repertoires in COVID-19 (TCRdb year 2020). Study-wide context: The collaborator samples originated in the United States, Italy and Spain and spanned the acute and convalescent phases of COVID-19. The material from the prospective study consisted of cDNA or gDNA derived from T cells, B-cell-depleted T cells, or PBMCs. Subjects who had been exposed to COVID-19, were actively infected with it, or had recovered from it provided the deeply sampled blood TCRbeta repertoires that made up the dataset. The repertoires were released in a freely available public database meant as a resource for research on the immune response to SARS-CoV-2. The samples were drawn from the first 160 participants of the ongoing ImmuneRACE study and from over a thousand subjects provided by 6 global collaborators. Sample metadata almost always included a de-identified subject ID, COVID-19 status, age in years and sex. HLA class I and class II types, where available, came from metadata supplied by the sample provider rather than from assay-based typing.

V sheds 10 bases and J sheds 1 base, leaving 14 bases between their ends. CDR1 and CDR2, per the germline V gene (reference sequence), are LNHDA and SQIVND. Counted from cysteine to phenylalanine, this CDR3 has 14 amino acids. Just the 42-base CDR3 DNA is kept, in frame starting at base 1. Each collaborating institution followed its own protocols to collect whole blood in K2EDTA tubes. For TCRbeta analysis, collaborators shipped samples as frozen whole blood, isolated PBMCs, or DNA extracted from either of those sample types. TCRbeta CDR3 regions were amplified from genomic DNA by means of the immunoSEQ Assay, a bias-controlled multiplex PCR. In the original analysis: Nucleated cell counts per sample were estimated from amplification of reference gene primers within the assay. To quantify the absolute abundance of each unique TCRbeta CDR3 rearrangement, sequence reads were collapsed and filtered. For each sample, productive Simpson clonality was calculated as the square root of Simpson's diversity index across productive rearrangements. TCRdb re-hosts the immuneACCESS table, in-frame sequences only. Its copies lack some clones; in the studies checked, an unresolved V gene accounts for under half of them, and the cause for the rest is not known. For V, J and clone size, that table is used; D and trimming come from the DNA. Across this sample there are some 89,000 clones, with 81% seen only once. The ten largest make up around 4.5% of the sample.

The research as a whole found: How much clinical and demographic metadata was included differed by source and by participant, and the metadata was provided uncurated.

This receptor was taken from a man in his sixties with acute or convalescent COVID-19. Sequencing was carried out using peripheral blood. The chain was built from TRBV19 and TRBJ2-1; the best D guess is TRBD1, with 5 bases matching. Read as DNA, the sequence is TGTGCCATAGGGGCGCAGGGTTCCTACAATGAGCAGTTCTTC. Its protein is CAIGAQGSYNEQFF. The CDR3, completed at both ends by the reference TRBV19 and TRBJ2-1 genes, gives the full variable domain DGGITQSPKYLFRKEGQNVTLSCEQNLNHDAMYWYRQDPGQGLRLIYYSQIVNDFQKGDIAEGYSVSREKKESFPLTVTSAQKNPTAFYLCAIGAQGSYNEQFFGPGTRLTVL.